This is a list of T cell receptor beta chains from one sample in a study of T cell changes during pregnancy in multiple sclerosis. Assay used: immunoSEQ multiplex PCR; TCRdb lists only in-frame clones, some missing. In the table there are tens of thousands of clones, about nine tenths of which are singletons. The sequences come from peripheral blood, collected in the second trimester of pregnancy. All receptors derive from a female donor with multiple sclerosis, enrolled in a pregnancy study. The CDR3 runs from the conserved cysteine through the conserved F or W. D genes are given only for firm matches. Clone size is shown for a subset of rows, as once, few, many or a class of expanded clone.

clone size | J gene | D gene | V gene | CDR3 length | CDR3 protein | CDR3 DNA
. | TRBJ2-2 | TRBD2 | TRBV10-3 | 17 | CAISGVAGFPATGELFF | TGTGCCATCAGTGGGGTAGCGGGGTTTCCGGCCACCGGGGAGCTGTTTTTT
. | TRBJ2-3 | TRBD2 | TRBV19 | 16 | CATMSLLAGGPDTQYF | TGTGCCACCATGTCGTTACTAGCGGGGGGGCCAGATACGCAGTATTTT
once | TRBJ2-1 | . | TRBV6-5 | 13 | CASRTGRYNEQFF | TGTGCCAGCAGGACAGGCCGATACAATGAGCAGTTCTTC
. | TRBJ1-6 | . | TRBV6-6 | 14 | CASRAGIGNSPLHF | TGTGCCAGCAGGGCGGGAATCGGTAATTCACCCCTCCACTTT
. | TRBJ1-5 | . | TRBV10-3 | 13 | CAIRRGDDQPQHF | TGTGCCATCAGGCGGGGGGACGATCAGCCCCAGCATTTT
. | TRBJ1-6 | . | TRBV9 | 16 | CASSVDIGRDNSPLHF | TGTGCCAGCAGCGTAGATATTGGGAGGGATAATTCACCCCTCCACTTT
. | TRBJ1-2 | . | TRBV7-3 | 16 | CASSPSGPEANYGYTF | TGTGCCAGCAGCCCTAGCGGACCGGAGGCTAACTATGGCTACACCTTC
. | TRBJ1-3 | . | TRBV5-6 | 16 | CASSLDAEMLGNTIYF | TGTGCCAGCAGCTTGGATGCAGAAATGCTCGGAAACACCATATATTTT
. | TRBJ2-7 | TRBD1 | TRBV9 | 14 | CASSGSTGAYEQYF | TGTGCCAGCAGCGGATCGACAGGGGCCTACGAGCAGTACTTC
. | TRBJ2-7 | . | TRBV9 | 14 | CASSVGQAYYEQYF | TGTGCCAGCAGCGTAGGACAGGCCTACTACGAGCAGTACTTC
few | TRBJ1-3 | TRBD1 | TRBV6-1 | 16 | CASSEWRDSAGNTIYF | TGTGCCAGCAGTGAATGGCGGGACAGCGCTGGAAACACCATATATTTT
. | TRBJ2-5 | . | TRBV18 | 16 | CASSPRYGGPQETQYF | TGTGCCAGCTCACCCCGGTACGGGGGGCCCCAAGAGACCCAGTACTTC
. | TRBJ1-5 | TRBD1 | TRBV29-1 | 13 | CSVAPGQNQPQHF | TGCAGCGTTGCGCCGGGACAGAATCAGCCCCAGCATTTT
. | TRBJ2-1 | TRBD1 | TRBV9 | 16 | CASSFHPGQGANEQFF | TGTGCCAGCAGCTTTCACCCGGGACAGGGGGCTAATGAGCAGTTCTTC
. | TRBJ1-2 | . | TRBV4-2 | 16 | CASSHSLMTAWDGYTF | TGTGCCAGCAGCCATAGTCTTATGACAGCTTGGGATGGCTACACCTTC
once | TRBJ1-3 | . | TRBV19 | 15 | CASSVSYRAGNTIYF | TGTGCCAGTAGCGTGAGCTACAGGGCTGGAAACACCATATATTTT
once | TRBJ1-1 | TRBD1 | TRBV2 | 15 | CASSEGLGGQLKAFF | TGTGCCAGCAGTGAGGGACTAGGGGGACAGCTAAAAGCTTTCTTT
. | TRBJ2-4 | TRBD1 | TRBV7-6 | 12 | CASSLDRGIQYF | TGTGCCAGCAGCTTAGACAGGGGGATTCAGTACTTC
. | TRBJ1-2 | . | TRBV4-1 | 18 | CASSQVYGSAGDNYGYTF | TGCGCCAGCAGCCAAGTTTATGGTTCGGCAGGCGATAACTATGGCTACACCTTC
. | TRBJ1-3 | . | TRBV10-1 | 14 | CASSEGLTGNTIYF | TGCGCCAGCAGTGAGGGGCTTACTGGAAACACCATATATTTT
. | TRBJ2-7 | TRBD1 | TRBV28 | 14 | CASSTGTGFYEQYF | TGTGCCAGCAGTACCGGGACAGGGTTTTACGAGCAGTACTTC
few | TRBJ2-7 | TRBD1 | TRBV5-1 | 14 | CASSPGTGPYEQYF | TGCGCCAGCAGTCCTGGGACAGGCCCCTACGAGCAGTACTTC
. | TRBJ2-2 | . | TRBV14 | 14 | CASSLIRGGGELFF | TGTGCCAGCAGCCTCATTAGGGGAGGCGGGGAGCTGTTTTTT
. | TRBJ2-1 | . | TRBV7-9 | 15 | CASSLARGTYNEQFF | TGTGCCAGCAGCTTAGCGCGGGGTACCTACAATGAGCAGTTCTTC
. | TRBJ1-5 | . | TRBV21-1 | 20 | CASSKARGVIEYRSNQPQHF | TGTGCCAGCAGCAAAGCGCGGGGCGTTATAGAGTATAGGAGCAATCAGCCCCAGCATTTT
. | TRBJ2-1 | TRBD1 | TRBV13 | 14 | CATGQGIGYNEQFF | TGTGCCACTGGACAGGGAATAGGTTACAATGAGCAGTTCTTC
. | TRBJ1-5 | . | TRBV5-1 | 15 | CASSLEFGGNQPQHF | TGCGCCAGCAGCTTGGAATTTGGCGGTAATCAGCCCCAGCATTTT
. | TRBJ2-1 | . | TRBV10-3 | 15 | CATSFLASWDNEQFF | TGTGCCACGTCCTTCTTAGCTAGCTGGGACAATGAGCAGTTCTTC
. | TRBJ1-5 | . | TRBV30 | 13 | CAWSGQSNQPQHF | TGTGCCTGGAGTGGACAGAGCAATCAGCCCCAGCATTTT
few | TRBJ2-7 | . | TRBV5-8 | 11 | CASSLGLGQYF | TGTGCCAGCAGCTTGGGACTCGGGCAGTACTTC
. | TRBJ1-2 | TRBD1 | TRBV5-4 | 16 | CASSLGQGMLNYGYTF | TGTGCCAGCAGCTTGGGACAGGGAATGCTCAACTATGGCTACACCTTC
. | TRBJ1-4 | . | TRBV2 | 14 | CASIEGRGSEKLFF | TGTGCCAGCATTGAGGGCAGGGGAAGTGAAAAACTGTTTTTT
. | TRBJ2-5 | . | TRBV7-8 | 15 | CASSSRLRSGETQYF | TGTGCCAGCAGCTCCCGCCTAAGAAGTGGAGAGACCCAGTACTTC
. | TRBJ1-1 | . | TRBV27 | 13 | CASSRGTRGEAFF | TGTGCCAGCAGCCGCGGGACTCGAGGTGAAGCTTTCTTT
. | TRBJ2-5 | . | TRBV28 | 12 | CATGGFQETQYF | TGTGCCACTGGAGGGTTCCAAGAGACCCAGTACTTC
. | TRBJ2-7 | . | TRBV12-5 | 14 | CASGLGRGSYEQYF | TGTGCTAGTGGTTTGGGTCGCGGTTCCTACGAGCAGTACTTC
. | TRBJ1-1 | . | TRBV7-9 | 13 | CASKITGGTEAFF | TGTGCCAGCAAAATAACGGGTGGGACTGAAGCTTTCTTT
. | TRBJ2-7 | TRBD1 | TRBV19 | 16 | CASSSGKTGGIYEQYF | TGTGCCAGTAGTTCTGGGAAGACAGGGGGCATCTACGAGCAGTACTTC